The present entry profiles one T cell receptor beta chain with its context. This specimen comes from a study of CD8+CD57+ T cells in acquired aplastic anemia. Study-wide background: Sorted CD4+ and CD8+ cells gave a mean 3.2 ug DNA, range 0.2 to 27.4 ug.

V was cut by 6 bases and J by 6 bases, with 15 bases left in between. CDR1 and CDR2 (germline): ENHRY, SYGVKD. The CDR3 extends over 14 amino acids. Genomic DNA, the template, was used for profiling of the TCR beta VDJ and CDR3. TCRdb itself ran the reads through MiXCR, one entry per CDR3 protein. This table has more than 250,000 distinct CDR3 sequences, roughly three fifths appearing once. The sample consisted of sorted CD4+, CD8+, or CD8+CD57+ T cells (not recorded which) from PBMCs. J is TRBJ2-1 and V is TRBV10-3; the D call may be TRBD1 or TRBD2 (6 bases each). The TCR was taken from a human donor with severe aplastic anemia or a healthy control (not recorded which). CDR3 in DNA: TGTGCCATCAGCCGGAGGGGGGCCGGCAATGAGCAGTTCTTC. Residues: CAISRRGAGNEQFF.